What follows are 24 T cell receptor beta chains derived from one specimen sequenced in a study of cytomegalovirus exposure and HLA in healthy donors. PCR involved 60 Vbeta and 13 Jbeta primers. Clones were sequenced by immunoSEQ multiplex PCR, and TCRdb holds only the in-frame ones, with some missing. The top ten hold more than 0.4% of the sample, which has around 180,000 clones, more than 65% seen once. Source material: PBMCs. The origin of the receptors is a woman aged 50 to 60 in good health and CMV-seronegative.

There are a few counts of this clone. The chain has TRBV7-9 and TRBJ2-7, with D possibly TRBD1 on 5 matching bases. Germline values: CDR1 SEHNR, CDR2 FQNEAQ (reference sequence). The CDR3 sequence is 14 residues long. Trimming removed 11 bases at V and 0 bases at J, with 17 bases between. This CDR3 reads CAGVQTDTSYEQYF. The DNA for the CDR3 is TGTGCCGGCGTACAGACAGATACCTCCTACGAGCAGTACTTC. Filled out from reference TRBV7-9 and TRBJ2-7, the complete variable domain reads DTGVSQNPRHKITKRGQNVTFRCDPISEHNRLYWYRQTLGQGPEFLTYFQNEAQLEKSRLLSDRFSAERPKGSFSTLEIQRTEQGDSAMYLCAGVQTDTSYEQYFGPGTRLTVT.

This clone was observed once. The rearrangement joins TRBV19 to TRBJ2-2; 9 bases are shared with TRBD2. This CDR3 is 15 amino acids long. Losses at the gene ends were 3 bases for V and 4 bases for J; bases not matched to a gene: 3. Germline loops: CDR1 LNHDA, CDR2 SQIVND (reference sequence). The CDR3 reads CASSMQREVTGELFF. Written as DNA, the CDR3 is TGTGCCAGTAGTATGCAGCGGGAGGTCACCGGGGAGCTGTTTTTT.

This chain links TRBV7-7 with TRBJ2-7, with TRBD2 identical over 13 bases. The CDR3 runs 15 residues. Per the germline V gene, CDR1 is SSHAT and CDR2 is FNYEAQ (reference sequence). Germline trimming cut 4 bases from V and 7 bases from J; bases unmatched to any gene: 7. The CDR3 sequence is CASSSGLAGLGEQYF. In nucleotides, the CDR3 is TGTGCCAGCAGCTCGGGACTAGCGGGACTCGGTGAGCAGTACTTC.

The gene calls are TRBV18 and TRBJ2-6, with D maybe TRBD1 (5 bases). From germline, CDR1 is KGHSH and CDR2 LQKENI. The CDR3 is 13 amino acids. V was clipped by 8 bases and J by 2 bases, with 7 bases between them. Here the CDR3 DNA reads TGTGCCAGCAGGGGCCCTGGGGCCAACGTCCTGACTTTC. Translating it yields CASRGPGANVLTF.

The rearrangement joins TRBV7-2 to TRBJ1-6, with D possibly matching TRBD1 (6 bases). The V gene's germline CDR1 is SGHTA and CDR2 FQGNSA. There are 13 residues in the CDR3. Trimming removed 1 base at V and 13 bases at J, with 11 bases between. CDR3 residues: CASSLDIGQPLHF. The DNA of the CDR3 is TGTGCCAGCAGCTTAGATATAGGACAGCCCCTCCACTTT.

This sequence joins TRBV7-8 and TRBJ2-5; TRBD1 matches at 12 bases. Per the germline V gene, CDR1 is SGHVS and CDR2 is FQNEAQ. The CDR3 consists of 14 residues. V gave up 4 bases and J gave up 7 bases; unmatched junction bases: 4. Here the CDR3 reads CASSSGTGGATQYF. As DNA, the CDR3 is TGTGCCAGCAGCTCCGGGACAGGGGGCGCGACCCAGTACTTC.

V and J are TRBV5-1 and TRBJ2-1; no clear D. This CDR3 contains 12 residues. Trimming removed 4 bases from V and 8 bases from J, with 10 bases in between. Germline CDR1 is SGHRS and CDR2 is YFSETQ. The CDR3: CASSVLGDEQFF. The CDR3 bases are TGCGCCAGCAGCGTTCTAGGCGATGAGCAGTTCTTC.

The CDR3 spells CATGDRVSSGANVLTF. The DNA for the CDR3 is TGTGCCACAGGGGACAGGGTGAGCTCTGGGGCCAACGTCCTGACTTTC. This chain connects TRBV10-3 to TRBJ2-6; 9 positions match TRBD1. The V gene end was trimmed by 10 bases and the J gene end by 0 bases; junction bases not matched to a gene: 7. The CDR3 consists of 16 residues. CDR1 ENHRY and CDR2 SYGVKD come from the germline V gene.

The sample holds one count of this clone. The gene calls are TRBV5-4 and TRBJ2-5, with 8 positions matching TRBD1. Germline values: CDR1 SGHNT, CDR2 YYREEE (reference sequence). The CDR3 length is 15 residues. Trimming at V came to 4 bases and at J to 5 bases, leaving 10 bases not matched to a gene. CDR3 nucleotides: TGTGCCAGCAGCCCCGCAGGGGGCGGGGAGGAGACCCAGTACTTC. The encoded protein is CASSPAGGGEETQYF.

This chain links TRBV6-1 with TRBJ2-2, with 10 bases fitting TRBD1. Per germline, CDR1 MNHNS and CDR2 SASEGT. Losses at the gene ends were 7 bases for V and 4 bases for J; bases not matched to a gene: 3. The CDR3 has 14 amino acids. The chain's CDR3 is CASKRTGGTGELFF. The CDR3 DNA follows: TGTGCCAGCAAAAGGACAGGGGGCACCGGGGAGCTGTTTTTT.

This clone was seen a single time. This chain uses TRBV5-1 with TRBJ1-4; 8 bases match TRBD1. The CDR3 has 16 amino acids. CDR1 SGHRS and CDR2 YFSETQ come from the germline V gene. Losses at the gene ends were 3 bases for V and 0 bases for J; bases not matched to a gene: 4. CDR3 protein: CASSWDRSATNEKLFF. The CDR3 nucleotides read TGCGCCAGCAGCTGGGACAGGAGCGCAACTAATGAAAAACTGTTTTTT.

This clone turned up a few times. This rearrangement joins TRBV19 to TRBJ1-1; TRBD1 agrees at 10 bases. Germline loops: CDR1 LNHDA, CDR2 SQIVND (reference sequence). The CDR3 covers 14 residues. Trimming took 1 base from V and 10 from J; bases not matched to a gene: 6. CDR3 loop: CASSIGRDRGRAFF. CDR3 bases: TGTGCCAGTAGTATAGGCCGGGACAGGGGCCGAGCTTTCTTT.

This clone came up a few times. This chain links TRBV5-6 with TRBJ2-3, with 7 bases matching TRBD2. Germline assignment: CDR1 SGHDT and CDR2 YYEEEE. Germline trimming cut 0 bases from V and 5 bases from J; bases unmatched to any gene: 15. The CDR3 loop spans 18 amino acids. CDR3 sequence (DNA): TGTGCCAGCAGCTTGGTGCGATCTGGGAGGGCCTTTAGAGATACGCAGTATTTT. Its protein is CASSLVRSGRAFRDTQYF.

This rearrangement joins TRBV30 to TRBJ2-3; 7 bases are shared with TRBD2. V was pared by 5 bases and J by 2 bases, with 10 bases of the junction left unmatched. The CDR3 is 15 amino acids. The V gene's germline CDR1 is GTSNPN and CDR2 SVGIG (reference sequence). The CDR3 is CAWVPGAGNTDTQYF. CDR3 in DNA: TGTGCCTGGGTTCCGGGAGCGGGAAACACAGATACGCAGTATTTT.

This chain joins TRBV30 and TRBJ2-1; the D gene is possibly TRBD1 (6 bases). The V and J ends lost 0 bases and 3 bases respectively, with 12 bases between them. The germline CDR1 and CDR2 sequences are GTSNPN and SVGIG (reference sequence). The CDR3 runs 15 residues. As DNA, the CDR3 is TGTGCCTGGAGTGTACAGCAAGGGGGCTACAATGAGCAGTTCTTC. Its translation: CAWSVQQGGYNEQFF.

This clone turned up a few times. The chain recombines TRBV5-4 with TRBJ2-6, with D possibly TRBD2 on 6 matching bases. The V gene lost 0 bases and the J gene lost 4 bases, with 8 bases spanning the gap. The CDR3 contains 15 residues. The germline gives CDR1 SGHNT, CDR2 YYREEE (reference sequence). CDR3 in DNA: TGTGCCAGCAGCTTGGCGGGGGTCGGGGCCAACGTCCTGACTTTC. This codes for CASSLAGVGANVLTF.

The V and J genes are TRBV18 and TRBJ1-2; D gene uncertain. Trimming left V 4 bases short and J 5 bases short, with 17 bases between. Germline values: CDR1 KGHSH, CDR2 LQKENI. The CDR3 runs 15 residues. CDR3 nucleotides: TGTGCCAGCTCACTACAGCCTGACGGCGAGTATGGCTACACCTTC. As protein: CASSLQPDGEYGYTF. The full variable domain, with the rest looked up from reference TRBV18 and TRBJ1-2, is NAGVMQNPRHLVRRRGQEARLRCSPMKGHSHVYWYRQLPEEGLKFMVYLQKENIIDESGMPKERFSAEFPKEGPSILRIQQVVRGDSAAYFCASSLQPDGEYGYTFGSGTRLTVV.

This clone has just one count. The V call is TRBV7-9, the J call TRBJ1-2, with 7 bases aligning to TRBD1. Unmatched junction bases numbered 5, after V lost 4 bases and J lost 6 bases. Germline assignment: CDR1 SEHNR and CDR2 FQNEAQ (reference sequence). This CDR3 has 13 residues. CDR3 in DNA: TGTGCCAGCAGCTCCGACAGGGAGGATGGCTACACCTTC. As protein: CASSSDREDGYTF.

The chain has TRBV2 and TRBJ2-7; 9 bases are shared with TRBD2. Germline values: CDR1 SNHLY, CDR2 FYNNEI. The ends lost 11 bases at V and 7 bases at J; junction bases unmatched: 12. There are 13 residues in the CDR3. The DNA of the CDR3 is TGTGCCTCGAAGGAGGGACTAGCAGTTGAGCAGTACTTC. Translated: CASKEGLAVEQYF.

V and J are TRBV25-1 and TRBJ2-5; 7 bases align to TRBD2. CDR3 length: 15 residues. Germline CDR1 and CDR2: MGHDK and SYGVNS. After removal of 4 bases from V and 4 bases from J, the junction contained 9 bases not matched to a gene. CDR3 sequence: CASSAIGLVGETQYF. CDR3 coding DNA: TGTGCCAGCAGTGCCATAGGACTAGTTGGAGAGACCCAGTACTTC.

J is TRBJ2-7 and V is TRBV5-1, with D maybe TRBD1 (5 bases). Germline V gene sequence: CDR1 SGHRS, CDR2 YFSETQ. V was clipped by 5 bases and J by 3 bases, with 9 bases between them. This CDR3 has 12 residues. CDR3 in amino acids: CASSQGYYEQYF. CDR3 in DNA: TGCGCCAGCAGTCAGGGTTACTACGAGCAGTACTTC.

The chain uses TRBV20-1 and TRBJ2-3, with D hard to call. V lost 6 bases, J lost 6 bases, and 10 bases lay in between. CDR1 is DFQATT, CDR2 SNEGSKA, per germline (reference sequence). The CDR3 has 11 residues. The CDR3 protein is CSAYYSDTQYF. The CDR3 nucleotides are TGCAGTGCGTACTATTCGGATACGCAGTATTTT.

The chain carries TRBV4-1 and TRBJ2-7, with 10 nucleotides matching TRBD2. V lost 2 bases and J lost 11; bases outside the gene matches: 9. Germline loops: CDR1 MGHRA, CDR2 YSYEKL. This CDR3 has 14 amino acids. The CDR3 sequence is CASSQTTSGRTKYF. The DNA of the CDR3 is TGCGCCAGCAGCCAAACGACTAGCGGGCGCACCAAGTACTTC.

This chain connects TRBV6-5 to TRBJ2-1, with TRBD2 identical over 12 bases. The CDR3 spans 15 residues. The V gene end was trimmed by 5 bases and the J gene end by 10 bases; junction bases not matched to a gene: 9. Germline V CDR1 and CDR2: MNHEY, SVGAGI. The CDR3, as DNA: TGTGCCAGCAGTCCGGCTAGCGGGGGGGTCTTGGAGCAGTTCTTC. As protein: CASSPASGGVLEQFF.